This T cell receptor (beta chain) was sequenced for a study of T cells after posttransplantation cyclophosphamide. Regarding the study as a whole: Recipient CMV seropositivity and CMV reactivation strongly tracked TRB clonality. Later blood repertoires were often dominated by clones from the donor CD8+ memory compartment. TRB overlap between skin or GI tissue T cells and blood was limited.

This clone occurred a few times. Its antigen is unknown. With 5 bases removed from V and 1 base from J, the gap between germline ends came to 20 bases. Germline V gene lookup returns CDR1 MNHEY and CDR2 SMNVEV (reference sequence). The CDR3 runs to 17 residues. Profiling relied on immunoSEQ multiplex PCR, and the TCRdb table lists in-frame clones only, not all of them. Of about 40,000 clones in the sample, about 92% were seen once. Busulfan-fludarabine conditioning, marrow transplant, and cyclophosphamide on days +3 and +4 were administered. The starting material was PBMCs, obtained roughly 59 days after allogeneic stem cell transplant with posttransplant cyclophosphamide. The sequence derives from a male patient aged 55 to 69 who received an allogeneic stem cell transplant from a related donor and was CMV-positive. The graft donor may have given rise to some T cells. This chain links TRBV27 with TRBJ1-1; the D gene is possibly TRBD1 (6 bases). This CDR3 is CASSLLPIQGANTEAFF. The DNA for the CDR3 is TGTGCCAGCAGTCTACTACCCATACAGGGAGCGAACACTGAAGCTTTCTTT.